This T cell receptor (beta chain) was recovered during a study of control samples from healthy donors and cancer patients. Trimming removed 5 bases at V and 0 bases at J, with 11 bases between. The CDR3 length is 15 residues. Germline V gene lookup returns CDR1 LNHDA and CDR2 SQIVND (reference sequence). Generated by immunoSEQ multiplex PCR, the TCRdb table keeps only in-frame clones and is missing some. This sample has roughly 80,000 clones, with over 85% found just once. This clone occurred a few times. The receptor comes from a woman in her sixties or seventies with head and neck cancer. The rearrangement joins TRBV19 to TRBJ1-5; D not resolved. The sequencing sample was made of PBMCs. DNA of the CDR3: TGTGCCAGTAGTTCGGCCCCGGCTAGCAATCAGCCCCAGCATTTT. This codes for CASSSAPASNQPQHF.